This T cell receptor (beta chain) was obtained from a study of Ad26.COV2.S vaccination and SARS-CoV-2 variants. About the study: Participants got Ad26.COV2.S intramuscularly, once or twice 56 days apart.

TCRdb's table, derived via immunoSEQ multiplex PCR, lists solely in-frame clones and lacks some. The table has 350,000 to 550,000 clones, roughly nine tenths seen once. Indicated treatment: 15 to 20 received Ad26.COV2.S at low or high dose, single or two shots; several received placebo; per-sample allocation not given. The samples were gathered on day 63 after the first injection of vaccine or placebo. The shot given was an Ad26 vector that makes Wuhan-strain SARS-CoV-2 spike. Specimen: peripheral blood, collected in a trial of Ad26.COV2.S vaccine versus placebo. The clonotype originates from a person aged 18-60 years who received the Ad26.COV2.S COVID-19 vaccine or a placebo.

CDR3 residues: CASSQTGDEQFF. DNA of the CDR3: TGTGCCAGCAGCCAAACAGGGGATGAGCAGTTCTTC. The chain uses TRBV5-4 and TRBJ2-1, with TRBD1 matching 7 bases. The CDR3 is 12 residues long. Trimming removed 4 bases from V and 8 bases from J; junction bases left unmatched: 3. CDR1 and CDR2 from the germline V gene are SGHNT and YYREEE (reference sequence).